The 17 T cell receptor beta chains below come from one sample, sequenced in a study of long-term antiretroviral therapy in people with HIV. With survey level as its setting, the immunoSEQ assay was v3.0. Measured with immunoSEQ multiplex PCR; TCRdb has only the in-frame clones, and not every one. The data contain over 35,000 clones, 80% to 85% of them singletons. The input for sequencing was unsorted PBMCs, taken 1.5 years after starting antiretroviral therapy. The receptors shown here come from a young man with HIV.

This clone was recorded only once. The chain uses TRBV21-1 and TRBJ1-2; no check of the table's D call, TRBD1, against the DNA was made. TRBV21-1 is a pseudogene. The CDR3 runs 13 residues. This CDR3 reads CASSRGHSYGYTF. Here the CDR3 DNA reads TGTGCCAGCTCCAGGGGGCACAGCTATGGCTACACCTTC.

J is TRBJ1-2 and V is TRBV6-5; D is ambiguous. Looked up from germline, CDR1 is MNHEY and CDR2 is SVGAGI. Trimming pared 2 bases from V and 3 bases from J, leaving 10 bases between. CDR3 length equals 14 residues. CDR3 sequence (DNA): TGTGCCAGCAGTTACGACCGTCTGTACTATGGCTACACCTTC. Its translation is CASSYDRLYYGYTF.

The chain uses TRBV5-1 and TRBJ2-7, with 14 bases that match TRBD2. Germline assignment: CDR1 SGHRS and CDR2 YFSETQ. Germline trimming cut 3 bases from V and 0 bases from J; bases unmatched to any gene: 2. The CDR3 runs 16 residues. The CDR3 reads CASSWGTSGSSYEQYF. For the CDR3, the DNA is TGCGCCAGCAGCTGGGGGACTAGCGGGAGCTCCTACGAGCAGTACTTC.

This chain links TRBV27 with TRBJ2-4; tentative D call: TRBD2 (5 bases). The length of the CDR3 is 16 residues. The ends were cut back, 1 base at V and 0 bases at J, with 10 bases in the middle. Per germline, CDR1 MNHEY and CDR2 SMNVEV (reference sequence). This CDR3 is CASSLYRTGAKNIQYF. The CDR3 region has the DNA TGTGCCAGCAGTTTATATCGGACTGGAGCCAAAAACATTCAGTACTTC.

V and J are TRBV2 and TRBJ2-3; no reliable D call. Germline V gene sequence: CDR1 SNHLY, CDR2 FYNNEI. The CDR3 runs to 13 residues. The V end lost 5 bases, the J end lost 2 bases, and 8 bases lay between the germline ends. The CDR3 sequence is CASSNGFTDTQYF. Written as DNA, the CDR3 is TGTGCCAGCAGTAATGGGTTCACAGATACGCAGTATTTT.

This chain joins TRBV18 and TRBJ1-5; the D gene is possibly TRBD1 (5 bases). Germline-derived CDR1 and CDR2 are KGHSH and LQKENI. Trimming removed 6 bases at V and 9 bases at J, with 9 bases between. CDR3 length equals 11 residues. Here the CDR3 reads CASSGGAPQHF. DNA of the CDR3: TGTGCCAGCTCGGGGGGTGCGCCCCAGCATTTT.

This chain uses TRBV4-1 with TRBJ2-7; D is ambiguous. V lost 3 bases to trimming and J lost 3 bases, with 18 bases between them. The CDR3 is made up of 16 amino acids. Germline CDR1 and CDR2: MGHRA and YSYEKL. Here the CDR3 reads CASSHLLGGFGYEQYF. Written as DNA, the CDR3 is TGCGCCAGCAGCCACCTTCTGGGTGGTTTCGGCTACGAGCAGTACTTC.

The chain has TRBV28 and TRBJ2-1; D perhaps matches TRBD2 (6 bases). This CDR3 spans 14 amino acids. From germline, CDR1 is MDHEN and CDR2 SYDVKM. Trimming took 6 bases from V and 5 from J, leaving 14 bases between them. CDR3 residues: CASSSGTLHNEQFF. CDR3 DNA: TGTGCCAGCAGCTCCGGGACTTTGCACAATGAGCAGTTCTTC.

Sample share makes this clone medium-sized (0.01 to 0.1%). Other DNA sequences of this sample code for an identical CDR3. This sequence joins TRBV5-1 and TRBJ2-7; 10 bases fit TRBD2. The CDR3 contains 14 residues. The ends lost 0 bases at V and 3 bases at J; junction bases unmatched: 0. Per germline, CDR1 SGHRS and CDR2 YFSETQ. CDR3 DNA: TGCGCCAGCAGCTTGGGGACTAGCGGCTACGAGCAGTACTTC. Amino acid sequence: CASSLGTSGYEQYF. Supplemented by reference TRBV5-1 and TRBJ2-7, the full variable domain reads KAGVTQTPRYLIKTRGQQVTLSCSPISGHRSVSWYQQTPGQGLQFLFEYFSETQRNKGNFPGRFSGRQFSNSRSEMNVSTLELGDSALYLCASSLGTSGYEQYFGPGTRLTVT.

The chain couples TRBV2 to TRBJ2-7, with D maybe TRBD2 (5 bases). The CDR3 is made up of 16 amino acids. Germline values: CDR1 SNHLY, CDR2 FYNNEI. V was cut by 2 bases and J by 2 bases, with 16 bases left in between. CDR3 nucleotides: TGTGCCAGCAGTGAATGGCTCGCCGGGAACGCCTACGAGCAGTACTTC. Amino acid sequence: CASSEWLAGNAYEQYF. The full variable domain, rest sourced from reference TRBV2 and TRBJ2-7, is EPEVTQTPSHQVTQMGQEVILRCVPISNHLYFYWYRQILGQKVEFLVSFYNNEISEKSEIFDDQFSVERPDGSNFTLKIRSTKLEDSAMYFCASSEWLAGNAYEQYFGPGTRLTVT.

A few counts support this clone. The chain uses TRBV10-1 and TRBJ2-7; D unclear. In germline, CDR1 is WNHNN, CDR2 SYGVQD (reference sequence). V was cut by 5 bases and J by 7 bases, with 15 bases left in between. The length of the CDR3 is 13 residues. This CDR3 reads CASSPNIRGEQYF. As DNA, the CDR3 is TGCGCCAGCAGTCCTAACATCCGTGGGGAGCAGTACTTC.

This chain joins TRBV19 and TRBJ1-5; TRBD1 might be the D (5 bases). Per the germline V gene, CDR1 is LNHDA and CDR2 is SQIVND (reference sequence). With 1 base removed from V and 1 base from J, the gap between germline ends came to 8 bases. The CDR3 length is 15 residues. The CDR3 nucleotides are TGTGCCAGTAGTATAGGGGGGGTAAGCAATCAGCCCCAGCATTTT. It specifies CASSIGGVSNQPQHF.

The rearrangement links TRBV4-3 to TRBJ2-7; 7 bases line up with TRBD2. Trimming at V came to 0 bases and at J to 7 bases, leaving 9 bases not matched to a gene. CDR1 is LGHNA, CDR2 YSLEER, per germline. The length of the CDR3 is 15 residues. CDR3 protein: CASSQDEGRDREQYF. The DNA for the CDR3 is TGCGCCAGCAGCCAAGATGAGGGGAGGGATCGGGAGCAGTACTTC.

The gene calls are TRBV4-3 and TRBJ1-2; D unresolved. The CDR3 totals 13 residues. Trimming pared 0 bases from V and 4 bases from J, leaving 6 bases between. Germline V gene lookup returns CDR1 LGHNA and CDR2 YSLEER. The CDR3: CASSQDRTYGYTF. CDR3 DNA: TGCGCCAGCAGCCAAGACAGAACCTATGGCTACACCTTC.

The rearrangement joins TRBV7-2 to TRBJ2-7; TRBD2 agrees at 7 bases. There are 13 residues in the CDR3. The junction had 7 bases not matched to a gene; V was cut back by 5 bases and J by 6 bases. Germline loops: CDR1 SGHTA, CDR2 FQGNSA. CDR3 nucleotides: TGTGCCAGCAGCCGAAGACTAGCAGGCGAGCAGTACTTC. As protein: CASSRRLAGEQYF.

The CDR3 spells CASSPSGTYNEQFF. The DNA for the CDR3 is TGTGCCAGCAGCCCTAGCGGTACCTACAATGAGCAGTTCTTC. The V call is TRBV2, the J call TRBJ2-1, with 7 bases fitting TRBD2. CDR3 length: 14 amino acids. Trimming took 6 bases from V and 2 from J; bases not matched to a gene: 4. Per germline, CDR1 SNHLY and CDR2 FYNNEI.

This chain links TRBV10-3 with TRBJ2-7; TRBD1 is a possible D gene (5 bases). Germline-derived CDR1 and CDR2 are ENHRY and SYGVKD. The CDR3 is 15 amino acids. V was shortened by 0 bases and J by 3 bases, with 12 bases between the two germline ends. CDR3 residues: CAISESMDISYEQYF. Written as DNA, the CDR3 is TGTGCCATCAGTGAGTCGATGGACATAAGCTACGAGCAGTACTTC.